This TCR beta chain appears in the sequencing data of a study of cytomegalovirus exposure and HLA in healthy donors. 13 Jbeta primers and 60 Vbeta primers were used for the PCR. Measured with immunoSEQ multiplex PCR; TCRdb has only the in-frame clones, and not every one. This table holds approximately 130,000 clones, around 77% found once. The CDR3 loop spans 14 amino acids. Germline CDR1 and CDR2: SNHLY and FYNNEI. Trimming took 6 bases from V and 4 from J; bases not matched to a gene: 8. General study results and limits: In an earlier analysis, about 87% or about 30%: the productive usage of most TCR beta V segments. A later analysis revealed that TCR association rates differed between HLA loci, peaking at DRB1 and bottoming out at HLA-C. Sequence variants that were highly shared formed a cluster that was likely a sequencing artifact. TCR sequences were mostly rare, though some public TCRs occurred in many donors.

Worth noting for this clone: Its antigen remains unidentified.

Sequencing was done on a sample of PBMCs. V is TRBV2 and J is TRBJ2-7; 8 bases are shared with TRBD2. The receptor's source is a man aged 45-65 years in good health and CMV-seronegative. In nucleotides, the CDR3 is TGTGCCAGCAGCCGCCCAGCGGGGGAATACGAGCAGTACTTC. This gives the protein CASSRPAGEYEQYF. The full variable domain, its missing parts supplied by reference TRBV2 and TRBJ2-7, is EPEVTQTPSHQVTQMGQEVILRCVPISNHLYFYWYRQILGQKVEFLVSFYNNEISEKSEIFDDQFSVERPDGSNFTLKIRSTKLEDSAMYFCASSRPAGEYEQYFGPGTRLTVT.